Below are 8 T cell receptor beta chains sequenced from a single sample in a study of control samples from healthy donors and cancer patients. Using immunoSEQ multiplex PCR, the repertoire was profiled, and TCRdb retains in-frame clones only, with some absent. The sample consists of about 160,000 clones, around nine tenths of them appearing once. The sample consisted of blood. The origin of the receptors is a man aged 25 to 40 in good health.

This clone has more than one count but fewer than ten. The gene calls are TRBV19 and TRBJ2-7; tentative D call: TRBD2 (6 bases). Germline loops: CDR1 LNHDA, CDR2 SQIVND (reference sequence). The CDR3 runs 14 residues. V was pared by 5 bases and J by 2 bases, with 13 bases between. The CDR3 sequence: CASSPSASPYEQYF. The CDR3 nucleotides are TGTGCCAGTAGTCCTAGCGCTTCTCCCTACGAGCAGTACTTC.

V and J are TRBV4-3 and TRBJ2-7; D ambiguous. The CDR3 length is 13 residues. CDR1 and CDR2 from the germline V gene are LGHNA and YSLEER. The V gene lost 1 base and the J gene lost 3 bases, with 7 bases spanning the gap. In nucleotides, the CDR3 is TGCGCCAGCAGCCAAGGGTATGACTACGAGCAGTACTTC. Translating gives CASSQGYDYEQYF.

The rearrangement uses TRBV21-1 and TRBJ1-5; the D call in the table, TRBD1, was not verified against the DNA. TRBV21-1 is shown as a pseudogene. CDR3 size: 15 residues. CDR3: CASGPSQGPDQPQHF. CDR3 bases: TGTGCCAGCGGTCCTTCGCAGGGGCCGGATCAGCCCCAGCATTTT.

V is TRBV5-1 and J is TRBJ2-1; no clear D. Germline CDR1 is SGHRS and CDR2 is YFSETQ. Trimming shortened V by 0 bases and J by 5 bases, and 12 bases separated the two germline ends. The CDR3 totals 15 residues. DNA of the CDR3: TGCGCCAGCAGCTTGGGCACCGAGATTCACAATGAGCAGTTCTTC. Translating gives CASSLGTEIHNEQFF.

This clone has only a few counts. The CDR3 protein is CASSYSENTEAFF. The CDR3 coding sequence is TGTGCCAGCAGTTACTCCGAGAACACTGAAGCTTTCTTT. This chain uses TRBV6-6 with TRBJ1-1; D not certain. The CDR3 covers 13 residues. Trimming pared 0 bases from V and 1 base from J, leaving 3 bases between. The germline V gene encodes CDR1 MNHNY and CDR2 SVGAGI (reference sequence).

This clone appeared once. The chain links TRBV19 to TRBJ1-1; D remains unclear. The V gene's germline CDR1 is LNHDA and CDR2 SQIVND (reference sequence). The CDR3 covers 11 residues. Trimming left V 5 bases short and J 1 base short, with 2 bases between. CDR3 in amino acids: CASSPNTEAFF. The CDR3 DNA sequence: TGTGCCAGTAGTCCGAACACTGAAGCTTTCTTT.

This chain joins TRBV4-1 and TRBJ1-1, with 7 bases that match TRBD1. The CDR3 is 14 residues long. Per germline, CDR1 MGHRA and CDR2 YSYEKL. V was pared by 6 bases and J by 5 bases, with 9 bases of the junction left unmatched. In DNA form, the CDR3 reads TGCGCCAGCAGGCTTGGACAGGATGGAACTGAAGCTTTCTTT. Translated: CASRLGQDGTEAFF.

The genes are TRBV19 and TRBJ1-4; 8 bases map to TRBD1. The V segment lost 6 bases and the J segment 6 bases; nucleotides outside the gene matches: 6. Germline CDR1 and CDR2: LNHDA and SQIVND (reference sequence). The CDR3 length is 14 residues. Written as DNA, the CDR3 is TGTGCCAGTAGGATGGGACAGGCCCATGAAAAACTGTTTTTT. Translation gives CASRMGQAHEKLFF.